Listed here are 30 T cell receptor beta chains from one sample, sequenced in a study of patients and donors after allogeneic stem cell transplantation. TCRdb re-called the RT-PCR reads through MiXCR, storing one row per CDR3 protein. The profile shows a few hundred thousand distinct CDR3 sequences, 12% to 15% of them singletons. Sequencing used blood, either unsorted or a sorted T cell fraction (not recorded which). All receptors derive from a human donor who was either an allogeneic HSCT recipient or a stem cell or donor lymphocyte infusion donor (not recorded which). It is not recorded whose cells these are; they may come from a transplant donor.

This clonotype has only a few counts. This rearrangement joins TRBV11-2 to TRBJ2-5; maybe TRBD2 (5 bases). CDR1 SGHAT and CDR2 FQNNGV come from the germline V gene. V was clipped by 3 bases and J by 4 bases, with 12 bases between them. This CDR3 contains 14 residues. The CDR3 loop reads CASSFGSGRETQYF. CDR3 sequence (DNA): TGTGCCAGCAGCTTCGGATCGGGGAGAGAGACCCAGTACTTC.

J is TRBJ1-1 and V is TRBV15; unclear D gene. Germline CDR1 is LNHNV and CDR2 is YYDKDF (reference sequence). V was clipped by 5 bases and J by 1 base, with 14 bases between them. The length of the CDR3 is 15 residues. The chain's CDR3 is CATSSPAQKNTEAFF. The DNA of the CDR3 is TGTGCCACCAGCTCACCGGCCCAAAAGAACACTGAAGCTTTCTTT.

This clonotype was observed at least ten times. The rearrangement uses TRBV19 and TRBJ2-7, with D possibly matching TRBD1 (6 bases). V lost 9 bases to trimming and J lost 2 bases, with 14 bases between them. CDR1 and CDR2 (germline): LNHDA, SQIVND (reference sequence). CDR3 size: 13 residues. The CDR3 here is CASSRDRTYEQYF. The CDR3 bases are TGTGCCAGCAGTCGAGACAGGACCTACGAGCAGTACTTC.

The chain couples TRBV18 to TRBJ1-1; D is uncertain. This CDR3 is 13 amino acids long. Germline V CDR1 and CDR2: KGHSH, LQKENI. Deletions cut 10 bases from V and 0 bases from J, with 12 bases between. Written as DNA, the CDR3 is TGTGCCACTAACTTAAAAATGAACACTGAAGCTTTCTTT. Translated: CATNLKMNTEAFF. The whole variable domain, remainder taken from reference TRBV18 and TRBJ1-1, is NAGVMQNPRHLVRRRGQEARLRCSPMKGHSHVYWYRQLPEEGLKFMVYLQKENIIDESGMPKERFSAEFPKEGPSILRIQQVVRGDSAAYFCATNLKMNTEAFFGQGTRLTVV.

This clonotype appeared a few times. The J gene is TRBJ1-1, the V gene TRBV5-1; D may be TRBD1 (6 bases). The V end was cut by 2 bases, the J end by 1 base, with 15 bases between. The CDR3 is 16 residues long. Per germline, CDR1 SGHRS and CDR2 YFSETQ. CDR3 nucleotide sequence: TGCGCCAGCAGCTTTGGGGGGCGGCAGGGGAACACTGAAGCTTTCTTT. Its translation: CASSFGGRQGNTEAFF. Complete variable domain (other parts from reference TRBV5-1 and TRBJ1-1): KAGVTQTPRYLIKTRGQQVTLSCSPISGHRSVSWYQQTPGQGLQFLFEYFSETQRNKGNFPGRFSGRQFSNSRSEMNVSTLELGDSALYLCASSFGGRQGNTEAFFGQGTRLTVV.

This clonotype was observed at least ten times. The chain recombines TRBV6-1 with TRBJ1-2; D might be TRBD1 (6 bases). Germline V gene data show CDR1 as MNHNS and CDR2 as SASEGT. The CDR3 runs 16 residues. The V end was cut by 6 bases, the J end by 0 bases, with 17 bases between. For the CDR3, the DNA is TGTGCCAGCAGATCCCCGGGACACCTAGCTAACTATGGCTACACCTTC. Its translation is CASRSPGHLANYGYTF.

This clonotype has only a few counts. The chain has TRBV15 and TRBJ2-1, with TRBD2 matching over 9 bases. The germline gives CDR1 LNHNV, CDR2 YYDKDF (reference sequence). V gave up 1 base and J gave up 7 bases; unmatched junction bases: 11. CDR3 length: 17 amino acids. DNA of the CDR3: TGTGCCACCAGCAGAGGGGGGGTTAGCGGGAGTGGGAATGAGCAGTTCTTC. Its translation is CATSRGGVSGSGNEQFF.

The chain has TRBV20-1 and TRBJ2-1; the D gene is possibly TRBD1 (5 bases). V was shortened by 1 base and J by 6 bases, with 7 bases between the two germline ends. This CDR3 has 12 amino acids. Germline assignment: CDR1 DFQATT and CDR2 SNEGSKA (reference sequence). The CDR3 nucleotides are TGCAGTGCTAGAGGGACAATCAATGAGCAGTTCTTC. The encoded protein is CSARGTINEQFF.

This clonotype was observed at least ten times. V is TRBV20-1 and J is TRBJ2-7, with D perhaps TRBD2 (6 bases). Trimming took 0 bases from V and 13 from J, leaving 16 bases between them. CDR1 is DFQATT, CDR2 SNEGSKA, per germline (reference sequence). CDR3 size: 12 residues. In nucleotides, the CDR3 is TGCAGTGCTAGAGACGACGGGGGAATGGGATACTTC. Protein product: CSARDDGGMGYF.

This clonotype appeared a few times. The chain employs TRBV20-1 and TRBJ1-2; a weak D match, TRBD1 (6 bases). Germline lookup yields CDR1 DFQATT and CDR2 SNEGSKA (reference sequence). V shed 1 base and J shed 4 bases, with 19 bases lying between them. The CDR3 covers 16 residues. This CDR3 reads CSARGDGGASLYGYTF. DNA of the CDR3: TGCAGTGCTAGAGGTGACGGGGGGGCTTCCCTCTATGGCTACACCTTC.

Comments on this clonotype: Given a much more abundant clone one base away, this may be a read error. The rearrangement links TRBV7-2 to TRBJ2-5, with D hard to call. Germline values: CDR1 SGHTA, CDR2 FQGNSA. V was pared by 1 base and J by 5 bases, with 5 bases between. The length of the CDR3 is 12 residues. CDR3 sequence (DNA): TGTGCCAGCAGCTTAGTTCGGGAGACCCAGTACTTC. Encoded protein: CASSLVRETQYF. The entire variable domain, with the rest obtained from reference TRBV7-2 and TRBJ2-5, is as follows: GAGVSQSPSNKVTEKGKDVELRCDPISGHTALYWYRQSLGQGLEFLIYFQGNSAPDKSGLPSDRFSAERTGGSVSTLTIQRTQQEDSAVYLCASSLVRETQYFGPGTRLLVL.

This clonotype has a handful of counts. This chain connects TRBV20-1 to TRBJ1-2, with TRBD1 matching 7 bases. Per the germline V gene, CDR1 is DFQATT and CDR2 is SNEGSKA (reference sequence). Losses at the gene ends were 2 bases for V and 3 bases for J; bases not matched to a gene: 3. The CDR3 contains 13 residues. The CDR3 here is CSARMTGYYGYTF. DNA of the CDR3: TGCAGTGCTAGAATGACAGGGTACTATGGCTACACCTTC.

The chain combines TRBV5-5 with TRBJ2-3, with 8 bases aligning to TRBD1. This CDR3 has 16 amino acids. J lost 5 bases, V lost 5 bases, and 13 bases had no gene match. Per the germline V gene, CDR1 is SGHKS and CDR2 is YYEKEE (reference sequence). The CDR3 DNA follows: TGTGCCAGCAGTCCAAGACGACAGGGGAATATAGATACGCAGTATTTT. It specifies CASSPRRQGNIDTQYF.

V gene TRBV21-1 combines with J gene TRBJ1-4; the D segment call TRBD1 is taken from the table without a DNA check. TRBV21-1 is a pseudogene segment. The CDR3 spans 16 residues. CDR3 sequence reads: CASSMTGEGTNEKLFF. CDR3 DNA sequence: TGTGCCAGCAGCATGACAGGGGAGGGAACTAATGAAAAACTGTTTTTT.

This clonotype has at least ten counts. The J gene is TRBJ2-3, the V gene TRBV10-3, with D possibly being TRBD2 (6 bases). The V end lost 7 bases, the J end lost 4 bases, and 9 bases lay between the germline ends. Germline loops: CDR1 ENHRY, CDR2 SYGVKD. The CDR3 is 12 residues long. The CDR3 sequence is CAINSGADTQYF. As DNA, the CDR3 is TGTGCCATCAATTCGGGGGCAGATACGCAGTATTTT.

This chain connects TRBV9 to TRBJ2-5; the match to TRBD1 covers 8 bases. This CDR3 region has 16 residues. J was trimmed by 4 bases and V by 3 bases; bases with no gene match: 11. In germline, CDR1 is SGDLS, CDR2 YYNGEE. The CDR3 DNA follows: TGTGCCAGCAGCGACGGACAGGGAGCACTCCTAGAGACCCAGTACTTC. This sequence encodes CASSDGQGALLETQYF.

The CDR3 region is CASSEEGAGTDTQYF. The CDR3 nucleotides are TGTGCCAGCAGTGAAGAGGGGGCGGGCACAGATACGCAGTATTTT. The rearrangement joins TRBV25-1 to TRBJ2-3, with TRBD1 matching over 7 bases. Unmatched junction bases numbered 3, after V lost 2 bases and J lost 1 base. CDR1 and CDR2 (germline): MGHDK, SYGVNS. The CDR3 consists of 15 residues.

The chain is built from TRBV12-3 or TRBV12-4 and TRBJ1-4; no firm D call. The CDR3 has 13 amino acids. V lost 3 bases and J 8 bases, leaving 10 bases between the germline ends. The CDR3 region has the DNA TGTGCCAGCAGTTTTGGGTTCCGAGAAAAACTGTTTTTT. It translates to CASSFGFREKLFF.

The table lists this clonotype with a few counts. This sequence joins TRBV18 and TRBJ2-3, with 9 bases matching TRBD1. Per the germline V gene, CDR1 is KGHSH and CDR2 is LQKENI. CDR3 length equals 15 residues. V shed 6 bases and J 4 bases; nucleotides not matched to a gene: 8. CDR3 coding DNA: TGTGCCAGCTCTCTCCGGACAGGGGACGCAGATACGCAGTATTTT. Its translation is CASSLRTGDADTQYF.

This clonotype was seen ten or more times. The V call is TRBV7-3, the J call TRBJ2-1; the D gene is possibly TRBD2 (5 bases). The V gene's germline CDR1 is SGHTA and CDR2 FQGTGA. Between the trimmed V and J ends, which lost 5 bases and 4 bases, there was a span of 18 bases. This CDR3 region has 16 residues. CDR3 protein: CASSRHLRELYNEQFF. The CDR3 DNA reads TGTGCCAGCAGCCGACACTTGAGGGAGTTATACAATGAGCAGTTCTTC.

This rearrangement joins TRBV30 to TRBJ2-4, with D tentatively TRBD2 (5 bases). Looked up from germline, CDR1 is GTSNPN and CDR2 is SVGIG (reference sequence). Trimming left V 2 bases short and J 0 bases short, with 14 bases between. The CDR3 length is 16 residues. The CDR3 sequence is CAWSRAGIIAKNIQYF. CDR3 coding DNA: TGTGCCTGGAGTCGTGCGGGTATTATAGCCAAAAACATTCAGTACTTC.

This clonotype was seen ten or more times. This chain connects TRBV7-2 to TRBJ1-6; TRBD1 agrees at 7 bases. The CDR3 runs 14 residues. Losses at the gene ends were 7 bases for V and 7 bases for J; bases not matched to a gene: 7. Per the germline V gene, CDR1 is SGHTA and CDR2 is FQGNSA. Here the CDR3 reads CASNFGQENSPLHF. In DNA form, the CDR3 reads TGTGCCAGCAACTTCGGACAGGAGAATTCACCCCTCCACTTT.

This clonotype was observed a handful of times. The junction departs from germline at one end; a sequencing error may be responsible. J is TRBJ1-2 and V is TRBV20-1, with TRBD1 matching over 7 bases. This CDR3 is built from 11 residues. Germline V gene data show CDR1 as DFQATT and CDR2 as SNEGSKA (reference sequence). The CDR3 protein is CSATPGQRTLF. CDR3 in DNA: TGCAGTGCTACGCCGGGACAGCGGACTCTCTTC.

The sample holds a few counts of this clonotype. The CDR3 nucleotides read TGCGCCAGCAGCTTGGCCTCTCCGGGAGAGGAGACCCAGTACTTC. Translated: CASSLASPGEETQYF. The chain links TRBV5-1 to TRBJ2-5, with a possible D match to TRBD2 (6 bases). Trimming cost V 0 bases and J 5 bases, with 14 bases left between them. This CDR3 has 15 residues. Germline CDR1 is SGHRS and CDR2 is YFSETQ.

The rearrangement uses TRBV5-1 and TRBJ1-4; D is perhaps TRBD1 (6 bases). The CDR3 spans 15 residues. Germline loops: CDR1 SGHRS, CDR2 YFSETQ. V shed 0 bases and J shed 4 bases, with 10 bases lying between them. This CDR3 reads CASSLGGLGNEKLFF. Written as DNA, the CDR3 is TGCGCCAGCAGCTTGGGGGGGCTGGGTAATGAAAAACTGTTTTTT.

This clonotype was picked up many times. The chain couples TRBV5-6 to TRBJ1-4, with D perhaps TRBD1 (6 bases). The CDR3 totals 16 residues. Germline values: CDR1 SGHDT, CDR2 YYEEEE. The V gene lost 4 bases and the J gene lost 1 base, with 14 bases spanning the gap. CDR3 in DNA: TGTGCCAGCAGCCCCGGACAGCTGATAACTAATGAAAAACTGTTTTTT. Translated, it gives CASSPGQLITNEKLFF. The full variable domain, in which reference TRBV5-6 and TRBJ1-4 provide the parts outside the CDR3, is DAGVTQSPTHLIKTRGQQVTLRCSPKSGHDTVSWYQQALGQGPQFIFQYYEEEERQRGNFPDRFSGHQFPNYSSELNVNALLLGDSALYLCASSPGQLITNEKLFFGSGTQLSVL.

The chain joins TRBV10-3 to TRBJ1-2; 7 bases match TRBD1. V dropped 4 bases and J dropped 4; count of bases not matched to a gene: 18. The CDR3 has 18 amino acids. Germline V gene lookup returns CDR1 ENHRY and CDR2 SYGVKD. The CDR3 spells CAISAKPSPGQTFYGYTF. The DNA for the CDR3 is TGTGCCATCAGTGCAAAACCTTCCCCGGGACAGACATTCTATGGCTACACCTTC.

This clonotype occurred a few times. This chain links TRBV7-3 with TRBJ1-2; TRBD1 matches at 8 bases. The germline CDR1 and CDR2 sequences are SGHTA and FQGTGA. J lost 6 bases, V lost 4 bases, and 7 bases had no gene match. This CDR3 is built from 14 residues. CDR3: CASSSGQGIDGYTF. The CDR3 bases are TGTGCCAGCAGCTCCGGACAGGGAATCGATGGCTACACCTTC.

The V gene is TRBV6-5, the J gene TRBJ1-1, with D tentatively TRBD1 (6 bases). This CDR3 is 14 amino acids long. CDR1 is MNHEY and CDR2 is SVGAGI in the germline V gene. The V gene lost 2 bases and the J gene lost 1 base, with 8 bases spanning the gap. CDR3: CASSYRGRNTEAFF. As DNA, the CDR3 is TGTGCCAGCAGTTACCGGGGGCGGAACACTGAAGCTTTCTTT.

Ten or more counts support this clonotype. The V gene is TRBV10-3, the J gene TRBJ1-4; TRBD1 matches at 7 bases. V lost 1 base to trimming and J lost 8 bases; unmatched junction nucleotides: 7. This CDR3 has 15 residues. Germline V gene sequence: CDR1 ENHRY, CDR2 SYGVKD. This CDR3 is CAISELQGVGEKLFF. CDR3 nucleotides: TGTGCCATCAGTGAGTTGCAGGGGGTCGGCGAAAAACTGTTTTTT.